Described below is a single T cell receptor (beta chain) sequence and its context. Antigen specificity is unknown. This record comes from a study of T cells in women clearing cervical HPV infection. Study-level findings and limits: Richness plus V gene abundances separated cases from controls with AUC over 0.8.

Repertoires were generated with immunoSEQ multiplex PCR, while TCRdb's copy carries only in-frame clones and drops some. Listed are about 48,000 clones; roughly 1.6% falls within the top ten. This clonotype originated in a woman between 18 and 70 years old with a cervical HPV16 infection that either progressed to CIN3+ or cleared (not recorded which). The sequenced sample was blood buffy coat.

CDR3: CAWTRSGLYEQYF. CDR3 DNA (partial): TGTGCCTGGACCCGCAGCGGCCTCTACGAG. V and J are TRBV30 and TRBJ2-7; D possibly corresponds to TRBD2 (5 bases). Read coverage stops 3 residues before the CDR3 terminus; the germline J gene supplies the remainder. Trimming took 4 bases from V and 3 from J, leaving 13 bases between them. CDR1 GTSNPN and CDR2 SVGIG come from the germline V gene (reference sequence). The CDR3 loop spans 13 amino acids. The full variable domain, its missing parts supplied by reference TRBV30 and TRBJ2-7, is SQTIHQWPATLVQPVGSPLSLECTVEGTSNPNLYWYRQAAGRGLQLLFYSVGIGQISSEVPQNLSASRPQDRQFILSSKKLLLSDSGFYLCAWTRSGLYEQYFGPGTRLTVT.